This T cell receptor beta chain appears in the sequencing data of a study of identical twins. Comment on this clonotype: Its antigen is unidentified.

Whole-study results and caveats: Cross-sectional statistical analysis, not tracking of the same donors, underpinned the conclusions. Model-predicted out-of-frame TCR alpha sharing fell below observed values in monozygotic twins. Partly confounded zero-insertion analyses could result from invariant MAIT and iNKT cells.

The CDR3 sequence is 15 residues long. Germline lookup yields CDR1 MGHRA and CDR2 YSYEKL. V dropped 1 base and J dropped 3 bases, with 13 bases sitting between them. Template switching supplied a universal primer site; unique molecular identifiers were carried on the cDNA. MiXCR was run by TCRdb on the 5' RACE reads, yielding one entry per CDR3 protein. Of approximately 260,000 distinct CDR3 sequences listed, approximately 8.6% were seen once; the top ten hold around 3%. Separately, the same data were catalogued under a study of yellow fever vaccine responses in identical twins.

The clonotype comes from a woman younger than 35 in good health. The sequenced material came from CD8+ T cells sorted from blood. The chain is built from TRBV4-1 and TRBJ2-7, with D perhaps matching TRBD1 (5 bases). The CDR3 protein is CASSQVLGVHYEQYF. CDR3 nucleotides: TGCGCCAGCAGCCAAGTTTTAGGGGTCCACTACGAGCAGTACTTC.